The present T cell receptor beta chain was sequenced within a study of CD8 T cells in Susac syndrome. Study-wide results and caveats: Maximal CD8+ clonal expansion in Susac was observed within TEMRA cells and among active patients.

The authors reverse transcribed roughly 0.5 to 1 ug RNA with random hexamers. MiXCR, applied by TCRdb to the immunoSEQ multiplex PCR reads, yields one record per CDR3 protein. The data show 100,000 to 150,000 distinct CDR3 sequences, roughly 94% seen once. The germline V gene encodes CDR1 SGDLS and CDR2 YYNGEE. The CDR3 is 15 amino acids. Trimming took 0 bases from V and 5 from J; bases not matched to a gene: 4. About this clonotype: Its specificity is unknown.

The receptor comes from a human donor with Susac syndrome. This rearrangement joins TRBV9 to TRBJ2-5, with 10 bases identical to TRBD2. Sequenced material: CD8+ T cells from PBMCs. DNA for the CDR3: TGTGCCAGCAGCGTAGGGGGACTAGCGACCGAGACCCAGTACTTC. Its translation is CASSVGGLATETQYF.